Listed below are T cell receptor beta chains from one sample, sequenced in a study of OX40 agonist ivuxolimab in advanced cancers. TCRdb keeps only in-frame clones here, not all; method: immunoSEQ multiplex PCR. This sample carries some 97,000 clones, 70% to 90% of them seen once, and the ten largest clones take about 0.17%. The specimen comprised CD4+ or CD8+ T cells sorted from blood, sampled in a trial of the OX40 agonist ivuxolimab. These receptors originate from an adult with an advanced solid tumor such as melanoma, head and neck, liver or kidney cancer. Both conserved end residues are part of each CDR3. The order of the fields is clone size, D gene, J gene, V gene, CDR3 DNA, CDR3 protein. The D gene is left open where the match is weak. Only some rows state a clone size, as once, few, many or a class for expanded clones.

.,TRBD1,TRBJ1-1,TRBV6-1,TGTGCCAGCAGTGACAGACAGGGCCTCAATTTGAACACTGAAGCTTTCTTT,CASSDRQGLNLNTEAFF
.,.,TRBJ2-3,TRBV1,TGCACCAGCGGTGCCAGGCGGAACAGCACAGATACGCAGTATTTT,CTSGARRNSTDTQYF
.,.,TRBJ1-6,TRBV5-1,TGCGCCAGCGGGACTGAGTATAATTCACCCCTCCACTTT,CASGTEYNSPLHF
.,.,TRBJ2-2,TRBV12-5,TGTGCTAGTGGTTTGGTACTAAGGCAGGGAGACACCGGGGAGCTGTTTTTT,CASGLVLRQGDTGELFF
.,TRBD1,TRBJ1-2,TRBV5-1,TGCGCCAGCAGCTTGGGGGACAGGGGGCCTGGTGGCTACACCTTC,CASSLGDRGPGGYTF
.,.,TRBJ1-1,TRBV2,TGTGCCAGCAGCTGGGAGGCTTTGGGTGAAGCTTTCTTT,CASSWEALGEAFF
.,TRBD2,TRBJ2-7,TRBV27,TGTGCCAGCAGTTTCCGGGAGGCCTACGAGCAGTACTTC,CASSFREAYEQYF
once,.,TRBJ2-7,TRBV20-1,TGCAGTGCTAGCGCCACATACGAGCAGTACTTC,CSASATYEQYF
.,.,TRBJ2-5,TRBV19,TGTGCCAGTAGTGCCCAAGGGGGGCGGGGGACCCAGTACTTC,CASSAQGGRGTQYF
.,.,TRBJ2-1,TRBV6-6,TGTGCCAGCAGTTACTCGGTACTAATCCCGCGGAATGAGCAGTTCTTC,CASSYSVLIPRNEQFF
.,.,TRBJ1-2,TRBV9,TGTGCCAGCAGCGCAGAGCCAGGATCGCCGACTCGCCACTATGGCTACACCTTC,CASSAEPGSPTRHYGYTF
.,.,TRBJ1-6,TRBV7-9,TGTGCCAGCAGCTTAGCGCTTCGTTCACCCCTCCACTTT,CASSLALRSPLHF
few,.,TRBJ1-1,TRBV19,TGTGCCAGTAGTACGGGGGGGAACACTGAAGCTTTCTTT,CASSTGGNTEAFF
.,.,TRBJ2-3,TRBV21-1,TGTGCCAGGGACCCGGCGGCGGTCCGCGGGGGGACGCAGTATTTT,CARDPAAVRGGTQYF
few,.,TRBJ2-1,TRBV11-2,TGTGCCAGCAGCCCCAGGAACCTGGGCTACAATGAGCAGTTCTTC,CASSPRNLGYNEQFF
.,.,TRBJ1-4,TRBV2,TGTGCCAGCAGAGGGACACCAACAACTAATGAAAAACTGTTTTTT,CASRGTPTTNEKLFF
.,TRBD2,TRBJ2-1,TRBV7-6,TGTGCCAGCAGCCACCGACTAGCGGGAGATGAGCAGTTCTTC,CASSHRLAGDEQFF
.,TRBD2,TRBJ2-2,TRBV14,TGTGCCAGCAGCCAAGCGGGAGGTACCGGGGAGCTGTTTTTT,CASSQAGGTGELFF
few,.,TRBJ1-1,TRBV7-8,TGTGCCAGCAGCTTTTCCGGGGCCACTGAAGCTTTCTTT,CASSFSGATEAFF
once,TRBD2,TRBJ2-7,TRBV5-1,TGCGCCAGCAGCTTGGGTGGCGGGAGCGTTTTAGAGCAGTACTTC,CASSLGGGSVLEQYF
.,.,TRBJ1-1,TRBV7-3,TGTGCCAGCAGCTTATACGGGGGGAGCACTGAAGCTTTCTTT,CASSLYGGSTEAFF
.,.,TRBJ1-4,TRBV29-1,TGCAGCGCCCTCGGACCAGCAACTAATGAAAAACTGTTTTTT,CSALGPATNEKLFF
.,.,TRBJ2-1,TRBV6-6,TGTGCCAGCAGTTATGGAATCAATGAGCAGTTCTTC,CASSYGINEQFF
.,.,TRBJ2-1,TRBV10-2,TGCGCCAGCACCCAAGGAGGTTACAATGAGCAGTTCTTC,CASTQGGYNEQFF
once,TRBD1,TRBJ1-5,TRBV12-5,TGTGCTAGTGGCATAGGGCCAGACAGGGACAGCAATCAGCCCCAGCATTTT,CASGIGPDRDSNQPQHF
.,.,TRBJ2-5,TRBV18,TGTGCCAGCTCAAATTCAAGGGCAGAGACCCAGTACTTC,CASSNSRAETQYF
.,TRBD2,TRBJ2-1,TRBV28,TGTGCCAGCAGTCCACGCGTCCTAGCGGGGTACAATGAGCAGTTCTTC,CASSPRVLAGYNEQFF
.,TRBD1,TRBJ2-6,TRBV5-8,TGTGCCAGCAGCCTCGGAACAGGGGTGTACGGGGCCAACGTCCTGACTTTC,CASSLGTGVYGANVLTF
.,.,TRBJ1-5,TRBV10-3,TGTGCCATCAGTGAGTCGGACGGCAGGGCAGGGCAGCCCCAGCATTTT,CAISESDGRAGQPQHF
once,.,TRBJ1-6,TRBV6-6,TGTGCCAGCAGTTATTGGCAGGGGAGGGAAAATTCACCCCTCCACTTT,CASSYWQGRENSPLHF
.,.,TRBJ2-3,TRBV27,TGTGCCAGCAGTTTTCTGCGGGGAGATACTAGCACAGATACGCAGTATTTT,CASSFLRGDTSTDTQYF
.,TRBD1,TRBJ2-5,TRBV5-1,TGCGCCAGCAGCACAGGGGGTTTAGAGACCCAGTACTTC,CASSTGGLETQYF
.,.,TRBJ1-1,TRBV11-2,TGTGCCAGCAGCTTAGGGTCGGGGAACACTGAAGCTTTCTTT,CASSLGSGNTEAFF
.,.,TRBJ1-2,TRBV28,TGTGCCAGCAGTTTACAGGGAGGCTATGGCTACACCTTC,CASSLQGGYGYTF
once,.,TRBJ1-3,TRBV11-2,TGTGCCAGCAGCTCGACAGGCTCGGATGGAAACACCATATATTTT,CASSSTGSDGNTIYF
few,TRBD1,TRBJ1-2,TRBV28,TGTGCCAGCAGTCCTTCCGACAGGGTAAGGGGCTATGGCTACACCTTC,CASSPSDRVRGYGYTF
.,TRBD1,TRBJ1-6,TRBV10-3,TGTGCCACCCGGACAGGGGACAATTCACCCCTCCACTTT,CATRTGDNSPLHF
.,TRBD2,TRBJ2-1,TRBV25-1,TGTGCCAGCAGTGAAGGGGGGCTAGCGGGATTCAATGAGCAGTTCTTC,CASSEGGLAGFNEQFF
.,TRBD1,TRBJ1-2,TRBV4-2,TGTGCCAGCAGCCAAGGGGGAGGGACAGGGTATGGCTACACCTTC,CASSQGGGTGYGYTF
.,.,TRBJ1-5,TRBV20-1,TGCAGTGCTAGCAGTGGTCAGCCCCAGCATTTT,CSASSGQPQHF
.,.,TRBJ2-1,TRBV5-1,TGCGCCAGCAGCTTGGCCTTATCTTCAAGCTACAATGAGCAGTTCTTC,CASSLALSSSYNEQFF
.,TRBD2,TRBJ2-5,TRBV9,TGTGCCAGCAGCGTAGGGGCTAGCGGGAGTATACAAGAGACCCAGTACTTC,CASSVGASGSIQETQYF
few,TRBD2,TRBJ2-1,TRBV12-5,TGTGCTAGTGGGACTAGCGGGTACAATGAGCAGTTCTTC,CASGTSGYNEQFF
.,TRBD1,TRBJ2-7,TRBV5-1,TGCGCCAGCAGCATTCCGGGACAGACCTACGAGCAGTACTTC,CASSIPGQTYEQYF
.,.,TRBJ2-2,TRBV19,TGTGCCAGCCGCTACAGTAACACCGGGGAGCTGTTTTTT,CASRYSNTGELFF
.,TRBD2,TRBJ2-1,TRBV5-1,TGCGCCAGCAGCTTGGAACAGACTAGCACCCAGCAGTTCTTC,CASSLEQTSTQQFF
.,TRBD1,TRBJ1-3,TRBV5-1,TGCGCCAGCAGTGGGACAGGTGGAAACACCATATATTTT,CASSGTGGNTIYF
.,.,TRBJ1-1,TRBV30,TGTGCCTGGAGCCGCGCGGTTGAAGCTTTCTTT,CAWSRAVEAFF
.,.,TRBJ2-6,TRBV6-1,TGTGCCAGCTCCTGGGGGGCCAACGTCCTGACTTTC,CASSWGANVLTF
.,.,TRBJ2-1,TRBV19,TGTGCCAGTAGTACAGGGGTGGGCGGCAATGAGCAGTTCTTC,CASSTGVGGNEQFF
.,TRBD2,TRBJ2-1,TRBV29-1,TGCAGCGTTTTGGGGGGGACTAGCGGGAGGGCCTACAATGAGCAGTTCTTC,CSVLGGTSGRAYNEQFF
.,TRBD1,TRBJ2-7,TRBV20-1,TGCAGTGCGACAGACAGGGGTGAGCAGTACTTC,CSATDRGEQYF
.,.,TRBJ1-1,TRBV5-4,TGTGCCAGCAGCTACGGACTCGGCGCTGAAGCTTTCTTT,CASSYGLGAEAFF
.,TRBD1,TRBJ1-5,TRBV28,TGTGCCAGCAGACCACAGGGGGCGATGTATCAGCCCCAGCATTTT,CASRPQGAMYQPQHF